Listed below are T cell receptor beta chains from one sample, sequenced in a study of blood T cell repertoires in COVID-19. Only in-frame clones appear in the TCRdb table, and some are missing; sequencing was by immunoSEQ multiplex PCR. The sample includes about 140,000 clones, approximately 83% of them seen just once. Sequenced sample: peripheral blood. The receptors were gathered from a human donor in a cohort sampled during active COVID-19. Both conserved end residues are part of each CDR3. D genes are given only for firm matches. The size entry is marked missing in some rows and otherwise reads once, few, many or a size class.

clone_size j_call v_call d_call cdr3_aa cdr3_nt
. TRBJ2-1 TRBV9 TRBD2 CASSVGLAGAYNEQFF TGTGCCAGCAGCGTAGGACTAGCGGGGGCCTACAATGAGCAGTTCTTC
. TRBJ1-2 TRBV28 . CASRDNNYGYTF TGTGCCAGCAGGGACAATAACTATGGCTACACCTTC
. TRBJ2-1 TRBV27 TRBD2 CASKGLAGVEQFF TGTGCCAGCAAGGGACTAGCGGGGGTGGAGCAGTTCTTC
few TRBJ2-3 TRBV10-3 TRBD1 CAISESTGSGSRDTQYF TGTGCCATCAGTGAGTCGACAGGGTCGGGGTCACGCGATACGCAGTATTTT
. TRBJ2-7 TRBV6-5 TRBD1 CASGLDRGAYEQYF TGTGCCAGCGGACTCGACAGGGGGGCCTACGAGCAGTACTTC
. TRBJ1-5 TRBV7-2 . CASRPSREYSNQPQHF TGTGCCAGCAGACCTAGTCGGGAGTATAGCAATCAGCCCCAGCATTTT
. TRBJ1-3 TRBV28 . CASSTPTGSGNTIYF TGTGCCAGCAGTACACCGACAGGCTCTGGAAACACCATATATTTT
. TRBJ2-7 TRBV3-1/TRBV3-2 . CASSQDGGAYEQYF TGTGCCAGCAGCCAAGATGGAGGAGCCTACGAGCAGTACTTC
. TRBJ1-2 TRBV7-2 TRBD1 CASSTPGQGFDGYTF TGTGCCAGCAGCACTCCGGGACAGGGATTTGATGGCTACACCTTC
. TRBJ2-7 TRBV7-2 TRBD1 CASSLTGFSYEQYF TGTGCCAGCAGCTTGACAGGGTTCTCCTACGAGCAGTACTTC
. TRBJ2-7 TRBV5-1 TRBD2 CASSLSGLAVGISYEQYF TGCGCCAGCAGCTTGAGTGGGCTAGCGGTGGGGATCTCCTACGAGCAGTACTTC
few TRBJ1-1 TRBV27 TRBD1 CASSFLYRGKGTEAFF TGTGCCAGCAGTTTTCTTTACAGGGGGAAGGGAACTGAAGCTTTCTTT
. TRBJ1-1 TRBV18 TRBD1 CASSPLGGMNTEAFF TGTGCCAGCTCCCCGTTAGGGGGCATGAACACTGAAGCTTTCTTT
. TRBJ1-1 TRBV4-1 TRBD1 CASSERMGTGLKAFF TGCGCCAGCAGCGAAAGAATGGGGACAGGGTTAAAAGCTTTCTTT
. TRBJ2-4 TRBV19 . CASMTTELAKNIQYF TGTGCCAGTATGACGACAGAACTAGCCAAAAACATTCAGTACTTC
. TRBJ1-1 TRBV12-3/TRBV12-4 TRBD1 CASSGTVNTEAFF TGTGCCAGCAGTGGGACAGTAAACACTGAAGCTTTCTTT
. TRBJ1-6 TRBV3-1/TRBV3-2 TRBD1 CASRLERGQPGSSPLHF TGTGCCAGCAGGCTAGAGAGGGGACAGCCGGGTAGTTCACCCCTCCACTTT
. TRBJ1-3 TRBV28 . CASSLSRNTIYF TGTGCCAGCAGTTTATCTCGAAACACCATATATTTT
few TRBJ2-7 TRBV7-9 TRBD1 CASSHRGVEQYF TGTGCCAGCAGTCACAGGGGAGTGGAGCAGTACTTC
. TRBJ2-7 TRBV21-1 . CASSKESGGYEQYF TGTGCCAGCAGCAAAGAAAGCGGGGGGTACGAGCAGTACTTC
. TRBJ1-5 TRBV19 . CASSPGKDQPQHF TGTGCCAGTAGTCCCGGGAAAGATCAGCCCCAGCATTTT
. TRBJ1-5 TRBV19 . CASTLSGGSGGNQPQHF TGTGCCAGTACCCTCAGTGGGGGCTCAGGGGGCAATCAGCCCCAGCATTTT
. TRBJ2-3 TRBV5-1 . CASSSQFTDTQYF TGCGCCAGCAGCTCTCAGTTCACAGATACGCAGTATTTT
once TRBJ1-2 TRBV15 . CATSRDPGAAYGYTF TGTGCCACCAGCAGAGATCCAGGGGCTGCCTATGGCTACACCTTC
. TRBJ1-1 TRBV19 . CASSILRGVTEAFF TGTGCCAGTAGTATTCTACGGGGAGTCACTGAAGCTTTCTTT
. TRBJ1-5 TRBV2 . CASSALALGLNQPQHF TGTGCCAGCAGTGCCCTAGCTCTGGGCCTCAATCAGCCCCAGCATTTT
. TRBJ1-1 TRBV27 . CASSLRPGVNTEAFF TGTGCCAGCAGTTTACGGCCGGGAGTGAACACTGAAGCTTTCTTT
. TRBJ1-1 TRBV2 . CASRGGGSMNTEAFF TGTGCCAGCAGGGGTGGGGGCTCGATGAACACTGAAGCTTTCTTT
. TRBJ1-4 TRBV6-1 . CASSEVIINIDEKLFF TGTGCCAGCAGTGAAGTCATCATAAATATAGATGAAAAACTGTTTTTT
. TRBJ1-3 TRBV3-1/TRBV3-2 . CASSQDRPGAGNTIYF TGTGCCAGCAGCCAAGACCGTCCAGGGGCTGGAAACACCATATATTTT
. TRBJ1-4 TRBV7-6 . CASSLDRQSLEKLFF TGTGCCAGCAGCTTAGACAGACAGAGTTTAGAAAAACTGTTTTTT
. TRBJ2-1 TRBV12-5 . CASVQGGAGDSYNEQFF TGTGCTAGTGTCCAGGGGGGCGCGGGCGACTCCTACAATGAGCAGTTCTTC
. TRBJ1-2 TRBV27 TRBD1 CASSLFVTGGSGGYTF TGTGCCAGCAGTTTATTTGTCACAGGGGGCTCGGGTGGCTACACCTTC
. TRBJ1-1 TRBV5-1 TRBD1 CASSLARDRVWGTEAFF TGCGCCAGCAGCTTGGCTCGGGACAGGGTATGGGGGACTGAAGCTTTCTTT
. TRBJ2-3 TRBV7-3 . CASSLTGPSTDTQYF TGTGCCAGCAGCTTAACCGGTCCCAGCACAGATACGCAGTATTTT
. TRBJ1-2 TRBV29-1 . CSVDHYTWGYTF TGCAGCGTTGATCATTACACATGGGGCTACACCTTC
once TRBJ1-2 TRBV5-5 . CASSLERTWDGYTF TGTGCCAGCAGCTTGGAAAGGACATGGGATGGCTACACCTTC
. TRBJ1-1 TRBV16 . CASSREGDVREAFF TGTGCCAGCAGCCGGGAGGGGGACGTCCGAGAAGCTTTCTTT
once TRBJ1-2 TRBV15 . CATSRGDTPNYGYTF TGTGCCACCAGCAGAGGGGACACCCCTAACTATGGCTACACCTTC
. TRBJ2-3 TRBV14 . CASSLGLGINTQYF TGTGCCAGCAGCCTCGGACTGGGAATCAACACGCAGTATTTT
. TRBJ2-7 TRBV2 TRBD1 CASSEPVDRGFHEQYF TGTGCCAGCAGTGAGCCTGTGGACAGGGGATTCCACGAGCAGTACTTC
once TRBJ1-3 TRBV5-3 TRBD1 CARSGTGQGGPYSGNTIYF TGTGCCAGAAGCGGAACGGGACAGGGGGGCCCTTACTCTGGAAACACCATATATTTT
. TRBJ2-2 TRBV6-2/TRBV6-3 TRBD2 CASSYSWAGESNTGELFF TGTGCCAGCAGTTACTCGTGGGCGGGGGAATCGAACACCGGGGAGCTGTTTTTT
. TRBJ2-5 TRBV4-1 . CASSQWGLQETQYF TGCGCCAGCAGCCAGTGGGGCCTCCAAGAGACCCAGTACTTC
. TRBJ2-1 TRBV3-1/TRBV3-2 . CASSQSGGQGGQFF TGTGCCAGCAGCCAATCCGGGGGGCAGGGTGGGCAGTTCTTC
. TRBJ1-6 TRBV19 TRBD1 CASSSGTGFYNSPLHF TGTGCCAGTAGTAGTGGGACAGGGTTCTATAATTCACCCCTCCACTTT
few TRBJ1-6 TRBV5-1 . CASSLGAFDSPLHF TGCGCCAGCAGCTTGGGGGCTTTCGATTCACCCCTCCACTTT
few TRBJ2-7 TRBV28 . CASSFGGAEQYF TGTGCCAGCAGTTTCGGAGGGGCCGAGCAGTACTTC
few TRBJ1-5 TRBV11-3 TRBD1 CASSGQGFQPQHF TGTGCCAGCTCCGGACAGGGCTTTCAGCCCCAGCATTTT
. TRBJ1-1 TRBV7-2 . CASRPYVQGNTEAFF TGTGCCAGCAGACCTTACGTACAGGGGAACACTGAAGCTTTCTTT
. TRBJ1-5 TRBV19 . CASEDSSNQPQHF TGTGCCAGTGAGGACTCTAGCAATCAGCCCCAGCATTTT
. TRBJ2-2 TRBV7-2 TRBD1 CASSSPGTGGSGGELFF TGTGCCAGCAGCTCACCCGGGACAGGGGGTTCGGGCGGGGAGCTGTTTTTT